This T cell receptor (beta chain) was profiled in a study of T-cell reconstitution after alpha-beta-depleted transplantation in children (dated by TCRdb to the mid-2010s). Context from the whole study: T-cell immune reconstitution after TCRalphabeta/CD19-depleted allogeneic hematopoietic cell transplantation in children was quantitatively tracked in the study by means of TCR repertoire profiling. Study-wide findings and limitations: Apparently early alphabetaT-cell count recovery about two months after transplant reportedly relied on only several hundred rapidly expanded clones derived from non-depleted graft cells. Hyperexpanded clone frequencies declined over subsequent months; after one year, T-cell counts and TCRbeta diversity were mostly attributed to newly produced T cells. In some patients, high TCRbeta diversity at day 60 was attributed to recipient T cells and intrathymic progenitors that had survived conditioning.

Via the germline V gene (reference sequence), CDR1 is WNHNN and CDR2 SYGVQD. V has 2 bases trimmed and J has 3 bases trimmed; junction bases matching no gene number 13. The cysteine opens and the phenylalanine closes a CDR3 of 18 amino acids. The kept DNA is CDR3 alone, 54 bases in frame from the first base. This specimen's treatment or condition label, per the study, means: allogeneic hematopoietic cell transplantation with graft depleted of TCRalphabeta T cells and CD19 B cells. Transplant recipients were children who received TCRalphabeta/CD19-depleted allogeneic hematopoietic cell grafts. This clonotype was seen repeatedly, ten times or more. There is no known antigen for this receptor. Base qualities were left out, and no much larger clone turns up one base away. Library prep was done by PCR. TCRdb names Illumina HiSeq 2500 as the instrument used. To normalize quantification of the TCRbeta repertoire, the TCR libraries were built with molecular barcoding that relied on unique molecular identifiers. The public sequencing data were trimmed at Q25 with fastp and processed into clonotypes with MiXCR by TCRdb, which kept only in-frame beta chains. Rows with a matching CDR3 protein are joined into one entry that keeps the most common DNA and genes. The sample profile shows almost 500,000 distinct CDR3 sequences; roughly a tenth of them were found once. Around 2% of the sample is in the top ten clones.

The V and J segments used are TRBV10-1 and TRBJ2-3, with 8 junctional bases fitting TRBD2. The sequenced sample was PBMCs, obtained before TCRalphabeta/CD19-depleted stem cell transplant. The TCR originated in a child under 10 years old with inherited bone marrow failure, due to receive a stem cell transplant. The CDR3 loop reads CASSETWISGRRTDTQYF. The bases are TGCGCCAGCAGTGAGACCTGGATAAGCGGGAGACGGACAGATACGCAGTATTTT.